These 15 T cell receptor beta chains share one sample of origin, sequenced in a study of CD8 T cells in ankylosing spondylitis (dated by TCRdb to 2016 to 2017). Broad study findings and their caveats: Blood from ankylosing spondylitis patients appeared to be characterized by a TCR beta motif made up of several highly homologous amino acid variants.

These receptors lack a known antigen. Libraries were built with 5' RACE. Instrument used: Illumina HiSeq 2500. The raw public data were reprocessed by TCRdb itself: fastp quality trimming at Q25, MiXCR clonotype calling, in-frame beta chains only. Entries that share a CDR3 protein sequence are merged under the most common genes and DNA. A total of fewer than 550,000 distinct CDR3 sequences appear in this sample, about 5% of them only once. Of the sample, approximately 3.5% is held by the ten largest clones. The sample comprised blood, either unsorted or a sorted T cell fraction (not recorded which). The receptors stem from a male donor with ankylosing spondylitis.

This clonotype appeared many times. The rearrangement uses TRBV12-3 or TRBV12-4 and TRBJ2-6; D not resolved. Trimming took off 6 bases at V and 13 bases at J, with 16 bases between the two ends. The CDR3 runs 13 residues. Here the CDR3 DNA reads TGTGCCAGCAGAACGGACCTGTCCGGAGTCCTGACTTTC. It is translated as CASRTDLSGVLTF.

Ten or more counts support this clonotype. This chain connects TRBV5-1 to TRBJ1-5, with D tentatively TRBD1 (5 bases). Germline loops: CDR1 SGHRS, CDR2 YFSETQ. This CDR3 contains 17 residues. Trimming took 0 bases from V and 6 from J, leaving 19 bases between them. CDR3 nucleotides: TGCGCCAGCAGCTTGGGGCAGGGAGAGGGAGTTAGTCAGCCCCAGCATTTT. Amino acids: CASSLGQGEGVSQPQHF.

The chain is built from TRBV7-2 and TRBJ2-1; 7 bases map to TRBD2. This CDR3 spans 15 amino acids. Trimming took 4 bases from V and 7 from J; bases not matched to a gene: 10. Per germline, CDR1 SGHTA and CDR2 FQGNSA. CDR3 region: CASSSLRGRGNEQFF. As DNA, the CDR3 is TGTGCCAGCAGCTCACTCCGGGGGAGGGGTAATGAGCAGTTCTTC. Combining the CDR3 with reference TRBV7-2 and TRBJ2-1 gives the whole variable domain GAGVSQSPSNKVTEKGKDVELRCDPISGHTALYWYRQSLGQGLEFLIYFQGNSAPDKSGLPSDRFSAERTGGSVSTLTIQRTQQEDSAVYLCASSSLRGRGNEQFFGPGTRLTVL.

This clonotype was found many times. The chain has TRBV27 and TRBJ1-1; D possibly corresponds to TRBD1 (5 bases). Looked up from germline, CDR1 is MNHEY and CDR2 is SMNVEV (reference sequence). Deletions cut 5 bases from V and 4 bases from J, with 20 bases between. The CDR3 spans 16 residues. The CDR3 DNA reads as TGTGCCAGCAGTCCTCCGGGGCGGGGGGAAGGCACTGAAGCTTTCTTT. Protein product: CASSPPGRGEGTEAFF.

Ten or more counts support this clonotype. The chain employs TRBV10-3 and TRBJ2-5, with 7 bases matching TRBD1. With 5 bases clipped from V and 5 bases from J, the junction kept 5 bases outside the gene matches. CDR1 and CDR2 from the germline V gene are ENHRY and SYGVKD. CDR3 length: 13 amino acids. The DNA of the CDR3 is TGTGCCATCAGTAAGACAGGGCTGGAGACCCAGTACTTC. It translates to CAISKTGLETQYF.

This clonotype was seen only a few times. The V and J genes are TRBV18 and TRBJ2-7; unclear D gene. The CDR3 has 12 residues. CDR1 and CDR2 (germline): KGHSH, LQKENI. V lost 2 bases, J lost 5 bases, and 7 bases lay in between. The CDR3 loop is CASSPSTDEQYF. CDR3 DNA sequence: TGTGCCAGCTCACCAAGCACGGACGAGCAGTACTTC.

V is TRBV6-2 or TRBV6-3 and J is TRBJ2-7; D not resolved. Germline V gene data show CDR1 as MNHEY and CDR2 as SVGEGT. The CDR3 extends over 13 amino acids. V dropped 3 bases and J dropped 8 bases, with 14 bases sitting between them. The CDR3, as DNA: TGTGCCAGCAGTTATGGCCCCCGATTAAAGCAGTACTTC. Protein product: CASSYGPRLKQYF.

This clonotype has at least ten counts. The chain has TRBV9 and TRBJ2-1; D ambiguous. Germline V lookup: CDR1 SGDLS, CDR2 YYNGEE. V gave up 0 bases and J gave up 2 bases, with 9 bases separating them. This CDR3 region has 15 residues. Written as DNA, the CDR3 is TGTGCCAGCAGCGTAGCTACCCGGACCTACAATGAGCAGTTCTTC. Its protein product is CASSVATRTYNEQFF.

This clonotype showed up many times. This rearrangement joins TRBV10-3 to TRBJ2-7; no clear D. Trimming shortened V by 4 bases and J by 3 bases, and 4 bases separated the two germline ends. The CDR3 length is 11 residues. Germline V gene sequence: CDR1 ENHRY, CDR2 SYGVKD. The CDR3, as DNA: TGTGCCATCAGTGGTGACTACGAGCAGTACTTC. Amino acids: CAISGDYEQYF.

This clonotype has a handful of counts. The chain couples TRBV7-3 to TRBJ2-2; tentatively, D is TRBD2 (5 bases). The V end lost 3 bases, the J end lost 6 bases, and 17 bases lay between the germline ends. The germline CDR1 and CDR2 sequences are SGHTA and FQGTGA. The CDR3 spans 16 residues. CDR3 in amino acids: CASSLVYGVDPGELFF. The CDR3 region has the DNA TGTGCCAGCAGCTTGGTGTACGGGGTTGATCCCGGGGAGCTGTTTTTT.

Many counts were recorded for this clonotype. The chain recombines TRBV15 with TRBJ2-3; 11 nucleotides match TRBD2. The germline V gene has CDR1 LNHNV and CDR2 YYDKDF (reference sequence). This CDR3 has 17 residues. The trim removed 8 bases at V and 0 bases at J, leaving 10 bases unmatched. CDR3 loop: CATGTQTSGTSTDTQYF. The CDR3 DNA sequence: TGTGCCACCGGCACTCAGACTAGCGGGACTAGCACAGATACGCAGTATTTT.

This clonotype was detected many times. This chain connects TRBV6-2 or TRBV6-3 to TRBJ2-1; tentatively, D is TRBD1 or TRBD2 (5 bases each). The CDR3 is 14 amino acids. The V and J ends lost 0 bases and 9 bases respectively, with 12 bases between them. Germline CDR1 MNHEY, CDR2 SVGEGT. The CDR3 DNA reads as TGTGCCAGCAGTTACTCTGGGGGTAAGGGTGAGCAGTTCTTC. Translated: CASSYSGGKGEQFF.

This clonotype was recorded many times. The chain is built from TRBV7-9 and TRBJ1-2; D unresolved. The CDR3 sequence is 13 residues long. Deletions cut 5 bases from V and 6 bases from J, with 13 bases between. Germline CDR1 is SEHNR and CDR2 is FQNEAQ (reference sequence). CDR3: CASSELGRDGYTF. The CDR3 coding sequence is TGTGCCAGCAGCGAATTGGGTAGAGATGGCTACACCTTC.

This clonotype was counted a few times. The V gene is TRBV5-1, the J gene TRBJ2-3, with 9 bases identical to TRBD1. CDR1 and CDR2 from the germline V gene are SGHRS and YFSETQ. The CDR3 runs to 18 residues. V lost 0 bases, J lost 4 bases, and 12 bases stayed unmatched. CDR3 DNA: TGCGCCAGCAGCTTGGGGGACAGGGCCGGAGTGGTGTCAGATACGCAGTATTTT. Its protein product is CASSLGDRAGVVSDTQYF.

In this sample, this clonotype turned up many times. The rearrangement joins TRBV5-1 to TRBJ1-1; D is undetermined. The CDR3 contains 14 residues. The germline V and J ends were trimmed by 3 bases and 1 base, with 10 bases remaining between them. Germline CDR1 reads SGHRS; CDR2 reads YFSETQ. This CDR3 reads CASSWTRGNTEAFF. The CDR3 DNA sequence: TGCGCCAGCAGCTGGACCCGAGGGAACACTGAAGCTTTCTTT.